This entry lists 11 T cell receptor beta chains sequenced from one sample in a study of response to subunit inactivated influenza vaccine. TCRdb processed the RT-PCR reads anew with MiXCR; each CDR3 protein has one entry. Here the sample spans approximately 480,000 distinct CDR3 sequences, 10% to 11% being singletons. The sequencing used PBMCs from blood, collected 45 days after vaccination. These receptors were obtained from a middle-aged man who received an inactivated influenza vaccine.

A note on this clonotype: A much larger clonotype is one base distant, so this may be a read error. This chain uses TRBV7-2 with TRBJ2-1; unclear D gene. The germline CDR1 and CDR2 sequences are SGHTA and FQGNSA. There are 12 residues in the CDR3. The CDR3 sequence is CANSLWENEQFF. In DNA, the CDR3 is TGTGCCAACAGCTTATGGGAAAATGAGCAGTTCTTC.

This clonotype was counted only a few times. The V gene is TRBV20-1, the J gene TRBJ2-1, with TRBD2 matching 13 bases. Germline CDR1 and CDR2: DFQATT and SNEGSKA (reference sequence). The CDR3 length is 17 residues. The trim removed 4 bases at V and 1 base at J, leaving 7 bases unmatched. This CDR3 is CSATTTSGGWSYNEQFF. The CDR3 region has the DNA TGCAGTGCTACTACGACTAGCGGGGGGTGGTCCTACAATGAGCAGTTCTTC.

This clonotype was found a few times. CDR3 protein: CASSQGSGTGNEKLFF. The CDR3 bases are TGTGCCAGCAGCCAAGGGTCAGGGACAGGGAATGAAAAACTGTTTTTT. The chain couples TRBV4-2 to TRBJ1-4, with 9 bases aligning to TRBD1. The length of the CDR3 is 16 residues. From germline, CDR1 is LGHNA and CDR2 YNFKEQ. Trimming cost V 1 base and J 5 bases; bases outside gene matches: 5.

In its sample, this clonotype was seen a few times. V is TRBV12-3 or TRBV12-4 and J is TRBJ2-7, with TRBD1 as a possible D gene (5 bases). The CDR3 runs 13 residues. V was pared by 5 bases and J by 2 bases, with 10 bases between. CDR3 protein: CASSKDSPYEQYF. The CDR3 DNA follows: TGTGCCAGCAGTAAAGACAGTCCCTACGAGCAGTACTTC.

In this sample, this clonotype turned up a few times. The chain employs TRBV4-1 and TRBJ2-1, with D perhaps assigned TRBD1 or TRBD2 (5 bases each). CDR3 length: 15 amino acids. Germline assignment: CDR1 MGHRA and CDR2 YSYEKL. V was pared by 6 bases and J by 7 bases, with 19 bases between. Written as DNA, the CDR3 is TGCGCCAGCAGGGACCGGGACGCCGGACATAATGAGCAGTTCTTC. This translates into CASRDRDAGHNEQFF.

The CDR3 here is CATSRTRGGETQYF. The CDR3 region has the DNA TGTGCCACCAGCAGAACTAGAGGAGGAGAGACCCAGTACTTC. V and J are TRBV15 and TRBJ2-5, with D perhaps matching TRBD2 (5 bases). Germline CDR1 LNHNV, CDR2 YYDKDF (reference sequence). The CDR3 has 14 amino acids. Trimming stripped 2 bases from V and 4 bases from J, with 11 bases between.

This clonotype has just a few counts. For the CDR3, the DNA is TGTGCCAGCAGCGTAGATGGACAGGGGCTCCGGGAGCTGTTTTTT. Its translation: CASSVDGQGLRELFF. This sequence joins TRBV7-2 and TRBJ2-2; 9 nucleotides agree with TRBD1. The trim removed 5 bases at V and 9 bases at J, leaving 10 bases unmatched. There are 15 residues in the CDR3. Germline V gives CDR1 SGHTA, CDR2 FQGNSA. Combining the CDR3 with reference TRBV7-2 and TRBJ2-2 gives the whole variable domain GAGVSQSPSNKVTEKGKDVELRCDPISGHTALYWYRQSLGQGLEFLIYFQGNSAPDKSGLPSDRFSAERTGGSVSTLTIQRTQQEDSAVYLCASSVDGQGLRELFFGEGSRLTVL.

This clonotype was detected only a few times. The J gene is TRBJ2-2, the V gene TRBV12-3 or TRBV12-4; D not certain. The ends were cut back, 6 bases at V and 13 bases at J, with 15 bases in the middle. The CDR3 is 12 amino acids. The CDR3 DNA follows: TGTGCCAGCAGGTCCGATCTTGTGGCGCTGTTTTTT. Amino acid sequence: CASRSDLVALFF.

This clonotype appeared a few times. The chain recombines TRBV20-1 with TRBJ2-6; D not resolved. This CDR3 has 15 amino acids. The germline gives CDR1 DFQATT, CDR2 SNEGSKA (reference sequence). Trimming left V 1 base short and J 4 bases short, with 11 bases between. CDR3 in amino acids: CSARVLRAGANVLTF. The DNA of the CDR3 is TGCAGTGCTAGAGTCTTACGGGCCGGGGCCAACGTCCTGACTTTC.

This chain links TRBV6-2 or TRBV6-3 with TRBJ1-5; TRBD1 agrees at 7 bases. The CDR3 runs 15 residues. The J segment lost 2 bases and the V segment lost 6 bases, leaving 7 bases of the junction unmatched. The germline gives CDR1 MNHEY, CDR2 SVGEGT. Here the CDR3 reads CASSPTGKGNQPQHF. CDR3 nucleotides: TGTGCCAGCAGCCCGACAGGGAAGGGCAATCAGCCCCAGCATTTT.

This clonotype showed up just a few times. This rearrangement joins TRBV20-1 to TRBJ2-2; TRBD1 agrees at 10 bases. This CDR3 has 14 residues. After removal of 6 bases from V and 6 bases from J, the junction contained 7 bases not matched to a gene. Germline CDR1 DFQATT, CDR2 SNEGSKA (reference sequence). DNA of the CDR3: TGCAGTGCCTCCGGGACAGGGGTGGCCGGGGAGCTGTTTTTT. Protein product: CSASGTGVAGELFF.